Listed here are 27 T cell receptor beta chains from one sample, sequenced in a study of CD8 T cells in Susac syndrome. It was with random hexamers that roughly 0.45 to 1 ug RNA was reverse transcribed. Via MiXCR, TCRdb re-called the immunoSEQ multiplex PCR reads, giving one row per CDR3 protein. The sample yields about 160,000 distinct CDR3 sequences, roughly 95% seen once. The sequencing sample was made of CD4+ T cells from PBMCs. The receptors were gathered from a human donor in good health.

The rearrangement uses TRBV6-1 and TRBJ1-2, with 8 nucleotides matching TRBD1. CDR3 length equals 15 residues. Germline CDR1 and CDR2: MNHNS and SASEGT. Unmatched junction bases numbered 7, after V lost 0 bases and J lost 7 bases. CDR3 nucleotides: TGTGCCAGCAGTGAAGCGCTGGGACAGGACCTTGGCTACACCTTC. Translation gives CASSEALGQDLGYTF.

CDR3 bases: TGTGCCAGCAGTTACAGTTCTACTAACTATGGCTACACCTTC. It is translated as CASSYSSTNYGYTF. The rearrangement uses TRBV6-5 and TRBJ1-2; D uncertain. CDR3 size: 14 residues. Trimming cost V 2 bases and J 0 bases, with 7 bases left between them. From germline, CDR1 is MNHEY and CDR2 SVGAGI.

The rearrangement links TRBV4-1 to TRBJ2-1; 7 bases map to TRBD1. Trimming cost V 1 base and J 3 bases; bases outside gene matches: 3. This CDR3 comprises 15 residues. The germline CDR1 and CDR2 sequences are MGHRA and YSYEKL. The CDR3 region is CASSQGTGVYNEQFF. CDR3 coding DNA: TGCGCCAGCAGCCAAGGTACAGGGGTCTACAATGAGCAGTTCTTC.

The chain employs TRBV27 and TRBJ1-6; D is undetermined. Trimming shortened V by 5 bases and J by 6 bases, and 14 bases separated the two germline ends. Looked up from germline, CDR1 is MNHEY and CDR2 is SMNVEV (reference sequence). The CDR3 has 15 amino acids. In nucleotides, the CDR3 is TGTGCCAGCAGTCCCGCCGCCTGGGTTAATTCACCCCTCCACTTT. Translating it yields CASSPAAWVNSPLHF.

This chain links TRBV12-3 or TRBV12-4 with TRBJ2-7, with D hard to call. V was shortened by 1 base and J by 0 bases, with 10 bases between the two germline ends. The CDR3 is 15 amino acids. In DNA, the CDR3 is TGTGCCAGCAGTTTAGGGCAGAGGAGCTCCTACGAGCAGTACTTC. Its protein product is CASSLGQRSSYEQYF.

The J gene is TRBJ2-1, the V gene TRBV20-1; D gene unclear. Germline CDR1 is DFQATT and CDR2 is SNEGSKA (reference sequence). The ends were cut back, 6 bases at V and 4 bases at J, with 10 bases in the middle. The CDR3 has 12 residues. CDR3 protein: CSARTVYNEQFF. The CDR3 DNA is TGCAGTGCCCGGACGGTGTACAATGAGCAGTTCTTC.

This clonotype was detected only once. The chain couples TRBV7-9 to TRBJ1-5; no reliable D call. Trimming took off 2 bases at V and 1 base at J, with 9 bases between the two ends. The germline V gene encodes CDR1 SEHNR and CDR2 FQNEAQ (reference sequence). The CDR3 has 15 residues. In DNA form, the CDR3 reads TGTGCCAGCAGCTTATATCCCCCGAGCAATCAGCCCCAGCATTTT. Its protein product is CASSLYPPSNQPQHF.

The V gene is TRBV30, the J gene TRBJ1-5; D unclear. V was clipped by 5 bases and J by 0 bases, with 8 bases between them. CDR1 is GTSNPN, CDR2 SVGIG, per germline (reference sequence). There are 13 residues in the CDR3. CDR3 sequence (DNA): TGTGCCTGGGCCGAGTATAGCAATCAGCCCCAGCATTTT. Residues: CAWAEYSNQPQHF.

This clonotype has a single count. The V and J genes are TRBV5-1 and TRBJ2-1, with TRBD2 matching over 7 bases. Germline CDR1 SGHRS, CDR2 YFSETQ. The CDR3 runs 14 residues. V dropped 2 bases and J dropped 5; count of bases not matched to a gene: 4. The chain's CDR3 is CASSLSGDHNEQFF. As DNA, the CDR3 is TGCGCCAGCAGCTTAAGCGGGGATCACAATGAGCAGTTCTTC.

This clonotype was counted a single time. V gene TRBV7-9 combines with J gene TRBJ2-7, with 9 bases lining up with TRBD1. The CDR3 is 14 residues long. Germline V gives CDR1 SEHNR, CDR2 FQNEAQ (reference sequence). Trimming at V came to 6 bases and at J to 4 bases, leaving 7 bases not matched to a gene. For the CDR3, the DNA is TGTGCCAGCAGTCCCGGGACAGGGTATTACGAGCAGTACTTC. This sequence encodes CASSPGTGYYEQYF.

This rearrangement joins TRBV2 to TRBJ2-3; 7 positions match TRBD2. Germline CDR1 is SNHLY and CDR2 is FYNNEI. V was clipped by 6 bases and J by 4 bases; unmatched bases: 16. CDR3 size: 17 residues. As DNA, the CDR3 is TGTGCCAGCAGAAGGTGGGGCGGGGGTACTCCGGCAGATACGCAGTATTTT. Translation gives CASRRWGGGTPADTQYF. Together with reference TRBV2 and TRBJ2-3, the CDR3 gives the full variable domain: EPEVTQTPSHQVTQMGQEVILRCVPISNHLYFYWYRQILGQKVEFLVSFYNNEISEKSEIFDDQFSVERPDGSNFTLKIRSTKLEDSAMYFCASRRWGGGTPADTQYFGPGTRLTVL.

This chain uses TRBV4-2 with TRBJ2-1; maybe TRBD2 (5 bases). Germline V gives CDR1 LGHNA, CDR2 YNFKEQ. The CDR3 is 14 amino acids. Trimming took off 0 bases at V and 8 bases at J, with 11 bases between the two ends. The CDR3 reads CASSQDSLADEQFF. The CDR3 DNA reads TGTGCCAGCAGCCAAGATAGCCTAGCCGATGAGCAGTTCTTC.

The V call is TRBV5-8, the J call TRBJ2-2; maybe TRBD1 (7 bases). Germline CDR1 is SGHTS and CDR2 is YDEGEE. V was pared by 0 bases and J by 6 bases, with 12 bases between. There are 15 residues in the CDR3. CDR3 region: CASSLGDREAGELFF. CDR3 DNA: TGTGCCAGCAGCTTGGGTGACAGGGAGGCCGGGGAGCTGTTTTTT.

The rearrangement uses TRBV2 and TRBJ2-2; weak D call: TRBD1 (6 bases). The CDR3 runs 14 residues. The germline V gene encodes CDR1 SNHLY and CDR2 FYNNEI. The V and J ends lost 6 bases and 1 base respectively, with 9 bases between them. The CDR3 reads CASRGTQNTGELFF. As DNA, the CDR3 is TGTGCCAGCAGGGGGACACAGAACACCGGGGAGCTGTTTTTT. The complete variable domain, with remaining parts taken from reference TRBV2 and TRBJ2-2, reads EPEVTQTPSHQVTQMGQEVILRCVPISNHLYFYWYRQILGQKVEFLVSFYNNEISEKSEIFDDQFSVERPDGSNFTLKIRSTKLEDSAMYFCASRGTQNTGELFFGEGSRLTVL.

The V gene is TRBV18, the J gene TRBJ1-4; D not certain. Trimming cost V 3 bases and J 0 bases, with 5 bases left between them. Germline V lookup: CDR1 KGHSH, CDR2 LQKENI. The CDR3 is 14 amino acids. CDR3 in amino acids: CASSPSTTNEKLFF. The CDR3 nucleotides read TGTGCCAGCTCACCCAGCACAACTAATGAAAAACTGTTTTTT. Complete variable domain (other parts from reference TRBV18 and TRBJ1-4): NAGVMQNPRHLVRRRGQEARLRCSPMKGHSHVYWYRQLPEEGLKFMVYLQKENIIDESGMPKERFSAEFPKEGPSILRIQQVVRGDSAAYFCASSPSTTNEKLFFGSGTQLSVL.

The chain uses TRBV4-2 and TRBJ2-7; D could derive from TRBD1 or TRBD2 (5 bases each). V was clipped by 2 bases and J by 6 bases, with 17 bases between them. The CDR3 is made up of 15 amino acids. CDR1 is LGHNA, CDR2 YNFKEQ, per germline. The CDR3 bases are TGTGCCAGCAGCCAAAATACGGGGCCCCTTTCCGAGCAGTACTTC. This translates into CASSQNTGPLSEQYF.

This clonotype is a singleton in its sample. For the CDR3, the DNA is TGTGCCAGCAGCCACGAAGCCCCGGGACCCACGGGAGGCTACGAGCAGTACTTC. Its translation is CASSHEAPGPTGGYEQYF. The V and J genes are TRBV4-2 and TRBJ2-7; 7 nucleotides align to TRBD2. CDR1 is LGHNA, CDR2 YNFKEQ, per germline. V lost 3 bases and J lost 3; bases outside the gene matches: 17. CDR3 size: 18 residues.

The rearrangement links TRBV24-1 to TRBJ1-2, with D perhaps matching TRBD1 (5 bases). This CDR3 is built from 12 residues. Trimming removed 2 bases at V and 10 bases at J, with 10 bases between. The germline gives CDR1 KGHDR, CDR2 SFDVKD. The CDR3 region has the DNA TGTGCCACCAGTGATTGGGACTCTCACTACACCTTC. Amino acids: CATSDWDSHYTF.

About this clonotype: The junction does not match germline at one end; this may be a read error. J is TRBJ1-1 and V is TRBV5-5; a weak D match, TRBD1 (5 bases). The CDR3 has 8 residues. Germline V gene data show CDR1 as SGHKS and CDR2 as YYEKEE (reference sequence). The DNA for the CDR3 is TGTGCCAGCAGCGGGGGACCCTTT. This encodes CASSGGPF. Full variable domain (rest looked up from reference TRBV5-5 and TRBJ1-1): DAGVTQSPTHLIKTRGQQVTLRCSPISGHKSVSWYQQVLGQGPQFIFQYYEKEERGRGNFPDRFSARQFPNYSSELNVNALLLGDSALYLCASSGGPFGQGTRLTVV.

Details on this clonotype: One end of the junction fails to match germline, which may point to a read error. This chain uses TRBV2 with TRBJ2-7, with TRBD1 matching over 10 bases. CDR1 SNHLY and CDR2 FYNNEI come from the germline V gene. This CDR3 comprises 14 residues. In DNA, the CDR3 is TGTGCCACCCAGGGACAGGGGCGTCAGTACGGGCAGTACTTC. Protein: CATQGQGRQYGQYF.

This clonotype showed up just once. This sequence joins TRBV14 and TRBJ2-5, with D unclear. The CDR3 runs 14 residues. Looked up from germline, CDR1 is SGHDN and CDR2 is FVKESK. Trimming stripped 4 bases from V and 5 bases from J, with 14 bases between. The CDR3 is CASSRLGVEETQYF. The CDR3 bases are TGTGCCAGCAGCCGCCTTGGGGTGGAGGAGACCCAGTACTTC.

This chain joins TRBV2 and TRBJ2-7; D is uncertain. This CDR3 is built from 11 residues. Germline CDR1 reads SNHLY; CDR2 reads FYNNEI. Deletions cut 11 bases from V and 2 bases from J, with 10 bases between. CDR3 DNA sequence: TGTGCCTTCACCCTAGCCTACGAGCAGTACTTC. Translating it yields CAFTLAYEQYF.

This clonotype appeared once. The gene calls are TRBV7-8 and TRBJ1-5; D unresolved. The CDR3 is 12 residues long. Germline CDR1 is SGHVS and CDR2 is FQNEAQ. V gave up 5 bases and J gave up 5 bases, with 7 bases separating them. CDR3: CASSPWDQPQHF. CDR3 nucleotides: TGTGCCAGCAGCCCCTGGGATCAGCCCCAGCATTTT.

This chain uses TRBV19 with TRBJ2-1; TRBD2 matches at 8 bases. CDR3 length equals 15 residues. CDR1 and CDR2 from the germline V gene are LNHDA and SQIVND (reference sequence). Trimming removed 4 bases from V and 6 bases from J; junction bases left unmatched: 8. The CDR3 DNA is TGTGCCAGTAGTAGTTCGGGGGGGGAGCGCAATGAGCAGTTCTTC. Amino acid sequence: CASSSSGGERNEQFF.

The CDR3 DNA follows: TGTGCCAGCAGCTTTGGGCGGGGGGCCAAGCAGTTCTTC. The encoded protein is CASSFGRGAKQFF. The rearrangement uses TRBV7-9 and TRBJ2-1; 8 nucleotides match TRBD2. The CDR3 totals 13 residues. V shed 3 bases and J 11 bases; nucleotides not matched to a gene: 6. Germline assignment: CDR1 SEHNR and CDR2 FQNEAQ (reference sequence).

This chain joins TRBV29-1 and TRBJ1-1, with 8 bases lining up with TRBD1. This CDR3 has 13 amino acids. J was trimmed by 5 bases and V by 4 bases; bases with no gene match: 6. CDR1 is SQVTM, CDR2 ANQGSEA, per germline. Written as DNA, the CDR3 is TGCAGCGTTGTTCACAGGGGGAGGACTGAAGCTTTCTTT. Residues: CSVVHRGRTEAFF.

This clonotype was observed a single time. For the CDR3, the DNA is TGTGCCAGCAGCTGGTACAGGGGTAGGGGCACCGGGGAGCTGTTTTTT. This codes for CASSWYRGRGTGELFF. The gene calls are TRBV5-6 and TRBJ2-2; TRBD1 matches 7 bases. V shed 3 bases and J 4 bases; nucleotides not matched to a gene: 9. Germline CDR1 and CDR2: SGHDT and YYEEEE. This CDR3 is built from 16 residues.